These 27 T cell receptor beta chains share one sample of origin, sequenced in a study of blood T cell repertoires in COVID-19. Sequencing was performed with immunoSEQ multiplex PCR; in TCRdb, only in-frame clones are kept and a portion is missing. This table has hundreds of thousands of clones, approximately 83% appearing once. The sequencing sample was made of peripheral blood. Receptor source: a woman between 45 and 65 years old with acute or convalescent COVID-19.

V is TRBV10-2 and J is TRBJ1-4, with unresolved D. V lost 8 bases, J lost 8 bases, and 18 bases lay in between. This CDR3 comprises 14 residues. CDR1 WSHSY and CDR2 SAAADI come from the germline V gene. The CDR3 sequence is CASSQGGLAEKLFF. CDR3 coding DNA: TGCGCCAGCTCCCAAGGAGGGCTCGCGGAAAAACTGTTTTTT.

V and J are TRBV28 and TRBJ1-6; D remains ambiguous. Trimming took off 6 bases at V and 9 bases at J, with 9 bases between the two ends. CDR3 size: 12 residues. Germline values: CDR1 MDHEN, CDR2 SYDVKM. CDR3 coding DNA: TGTGCCAGCAGCCAACCGGGTTCACCCCTCCACTTT. It specifies CASSQPGSPLHF.

The chain combines TRBV4-2 with TRBJ2-7; TRBD2 is a possible D gene (5 bases). V was pared by 0 bases and J by 1 base, with 7 bases between. CDR3 length: 14 residues. Germline V gene data show CDR1 as LGHNA and CDR2 as YNFKEQ. CDR3 in amino acids: CASSQDGESYEQYF. The CDR3 nucleotides read TGTGCCAGCAGCCAAGATGGGGAGTCCTACGAGCAGTACTTC.

The chain couples TRBV5-1 to TRBJ1-2; TRBD1 might be the D (5 bases). Germline V gene lookup returns CDR1 SGHRS and CDR2 YFSETQ. The V end was cut by 2 bases, the J end by 1 base, with 21 bases between. The CDR3 extends over 18 amino acids. The CDR3 nucleotides read TGCGCCAGCAGCTTACCTGCTAGGGGCATGGGGCTTAACTATGGCTACACCTTC. Translation gives CASSLPARGMGLNYGYTF.

CDR3 in DNA: TGTGCCAGCAGCTTAATTGGCTCCAGGTACTACGAGCAGTACTTC. It yields the protein CASSLIGSRYYEQYF. The V and J genes are TRBV7-9 and TRBJ2-7; D uncertain. From germline, CDR1 is SEHNR and CDR2 FQNEAQ (reference sequence). The CDR3 sequence is 15 residues long. The germline V and J ends were trimmed by 2 bases and 3 bases, with 14 bases remaining between them.

This sequence joins TRBV7-3 and TRBJ1-2; perhaps TRBD1 as D (6 bases). The CDR3 sequence is 15 residues long. V was cut by 7 bases and J by 4 bases, with 19 bases left in between. Germline V gene data show CDR1 as SGHTA and CDR2 as FQGTGA. This chain's CDR3 is CASTQGGGIGYGYTF. CDR3 in DNA: TGTGCCAGCACCCAGGGAGGGGGTATTGGCTATGGCTACACCTTC.

The rearrangement uses TRBV28 and TRBJ2-7; TRBD2 aligns across 10 bases. CDR3 length equals 14 residues. Germline V gives CDR1 MDHEN, CDR2 SYDVKM. The junction had 7 bases not matched to a gene; V was cut back by 6 bases and J by 5 bases. CDR3 sequence (DNA): TGTGCCAGCAGCGCTAGCGGGAGTACCCACGAGCAGTACTTC. It codes for CASSASGSTHEQYF.

The chain is built from TRBV5-1 and TRBJ2-4, with TRBD1 as a possible D gene (6 bases). Trimming shortened V by 0 bases and J by 6 bases, and 16 bases separated the two germline ends. This CDR3 is 16 amino acids long. Per the germline V gene, CDR1 is SGHRS and CDR2 is YFSETQ. CDR3 sequence reads: CASSLGSGTKVNIQYF. As DNA, the CDR3 is TGCGCCAGCAGCTTGGGGTCCGGGACAAAGGTAAACATTCAGTACTTC.

The CDR3 loop reads CATGSAASGTDTQYF. CDR3 nucleotides: TGTGCCACCGGGAGCGCGGCCTCGGGCACAGATACGCAGTATTTT. The rearrangement links TRBV15 to TRBJ2-3; D is possibly TRBD2 (5 bases). Trimming cost V 8 bases and J 1 base, with 16 bases left between them. CDR3 length equals 15 residues. CDR1 and CDR2 (germline): LNHNV, YYDKDF (reference sequence).

V usage is TRBV5-5 and J usage is TRBJ1-5; D remains ambiguous. Germline values: CDR1 SGHKS, CDR2 YYEKEE (reference sequence). The V end was cut by 0 bases, the J end by 2 bases, with 9 bases between. CDR3 length: 15 residues. CDR3 nucleotide sequence: TGTGCCAGCAGCTTGGTAGAGGGAGGCAATCAGCCCCAGCATTTT. As protein: CASSLVEGGNQPQHF.

Comments on this clone: This CDR3 is also generated by other DNA sequences in the sample. This chain connects TRBV19 to TRBJ2-2, with D unclear. The germline V gene encodes CDR1 LNHDA and CDR2 SQIVND (reference sequence). This CDR3 has 13 residues. Trimming took 5 bases from V and 0 from J, leaving 4 bases between them. CDR3 loop: CASSPANTGELFF. The CDR3 bases are TGTGCCAGTAGTCCGGCGAACACCGGGGAGCTGTTTTTT.

The chain joins TRBV11-2 to TRBJ1-5, with a weak D call TRBD1 (6 bases). V dropped 5 bases and J dropped 5 bases, with 10 bases sitting between them. There are 13 residues in the CDR3. Germline V gene sequence: CDR1 SGHAT, CDR2 FQNNGV. The CDR3 loop is CASSQDSHQPQHF. CDR3 in DNA: TGTGCCAGCAGCCAGGACAGCCATCAGCCCCAGCATTTT. Full variable domain (remainder filled in from reference TRBV11-2 and TRBJ1-5): EAGVAQSPRYKIIEKRQSVAFWCNPISGHATLYWYQQILGQGPKLLIQFQNNGVVDDSQLPKDRFSAERLKGVDSTLKIQPAKLEDSAVYLCASSQDSHQPQHFGDGTRLSIL.

This sequence joins TRBV28 and TRBJ1-5, with no clear D. The CDR3 has 16 amino acids. Germline V CDR1 and CDR2: MDHEN, SYDVKM. V gave up 2 bases and J gave up 3 bases, with 14 bases separating them. In DNA form, the CDR3 reads TGTGCCAGCAGTTTAAATATAGCAGTGAACAATCAGCCCCAGCATTTT. This codes for CASSLNIAVNNQPQHF.

V gene TRBV5-1 combines with J gene TRBJ1-3; maybe TRBD1 (5 bases). The V and J ends lost 0 bases and 8 bases respectively, with 12 bases between them. CDR3 length: 14 residues. CDR1 SGHRS and CDR2 YFSETQ come from the germline V gene. The CDR3 DNA reads as TGCGCCAGCAGCTTGGATATAGGGGCGGACACCATATATTTT. Residues: CASSLDIGADTIYF.

The chain uses TRBV4-3 and TRBJ2-7; 12 nucleotides agree with TRBD2. Germline V gives CDR1 LGHNA, CDR2 YSLEER. Trimming took 0 bases from V and 3 from J; bases not matched to a gene: 6. This CDR3 spans 17 amino acids. The CDR3 nucleotides read TGCGCCAGCAGCCAAGATGATCGGACTAGCGGGGTCTACGAGCAGTACTTC. It yields the protein CASSQDDRTSGVYEQYF.

The chain combines TRBV6-2 or TRBV6-3 with TRBJ1-5, with a possible D match to TRBD1 (6 bases). CDR3 size: 14 residues. The germline gives CDR1 MNHEY, CDR2 SVGEGT. V lost 5 bases and J 7 bases, leaving 15 bases between the germline ends. CDR3 DNA: TGTGCCAGCAGTCAGGACAGCCTCTCACAGCCCCAGCATTTT. Amino acids: CASSQDSLSQPQHF.

This clone was recorded once. This chain connects TRBV24-1 to TRBJ2-5, with D hard to call. The CDR3 runs to 13 residues. Germline lookup yields CDR1 KGHDR and CDR2 SFDVKD. Trimming pared 4 bases from V and 7 bases from J, leaving 12 bases between. CDR3 in amino acids: CATSETAYATQYF. In DNA, the CDR3 is TGTGCCACCAGTGAAACAGCCTACGCGACCCAGTACTTC.

The chain combines TRBV2 with TRBJ2-1, with a possible D match to TRBD2 (6 bases). The CDR3 is 13 amino acids. The germline V gene has CDR1 SNHLY and CDR2 FYNNEI. V lost 6 bases to trimming and J lost 8 bases, with 14 bases between them. DNA of the CDR3: TGTGCCAGCAGACGACTAGGTCCCGATGAGCAGTTCTTC. This encodes CASRRLGPDEQFF.

The chain couples TRBV18 to TRBJ1-1, with 12 bases identical to TRBD1. The CDR3 length is 14 residues. Germline values: CDR1 KGHSH, CDR2 LQKENI. The J segment lost 4 bases and the V segment lost 5 bases, leaving 2 bases of the junction unmatched. The DNA for the CDR3 is TGTGCCAGCTCAGGGACAGGGGGCCGCACTGAAGCTTTCTTT. Amino acids: CASSGTGGRTEAFF.

This clone came up a few times. The V call is TRBV4-1, the J call TRBJ1-4; 12 bases are a match to TRBD1. Losses at the gene ends were 0 bases for V and 8 bases for J; bases not matched to a gene: 7. Germline lookup yields CDR1 MGHRA and CDR2 YSYEKL. This CDR3 comprises 17 residues. Written as DNA, the CDR3 is TGCGCCAGCAGCCAAGAGGGACAGGGGGCGAGTAGGGAAAAACTGTTTTTT. Amino acids: CASSQEGQGASREKLFF.

The chain joins TRBV28 to TRBJ1-1, with TRBD1 matching over 8 bases. Looked up from germline, CDR1 is MDHEN and CDR2 is SYDVKM. This CDR3 has 16 amino acids. V lost 7 bases, J lost 4 bases, and 14 bases stayed unmatched. The DNA of the CDR3 is TGTGCCAGCACCCTCGACAGGGGCCCTGGGGTCACTGAAGCTTTCTTT. Its translation is CASTLDRGPGVTEAFF.

This rearrangement joins TRBV7-2 to TRBJ2-5; D is ambiguous. The germline V gene encodes CDR1 SGHTA and CDR2 FQGNSA. The CDR3 loop spans 15 amino acids. V was pared by 6 bases and J by 2 bases, with 16 bases between. The CDR3 sequence: CASRAPSWAQETQYF. Here the CDR3 DNA reads TGTGCCAGCAGGGCCCCATCTTGGGCGCAAGAGACCCAGTACTTC.

Details on this clone: At one end, the junction sequence differs from germline, possibly due to a read error. The V gene is TRBV4-2, the J gene TRBJ2-7, with 10 bases lining up with TRBD2. The CDR3 sequence is 15 residues long. CDR1 is LGHNA and CDR2 is YNFKEQ in the germline V gene. The CDR3 spells CASSQDNLAGVGLNF. The DNA of the CDR3 is TGTGCCAGCAGCCAAGATAACCTAGCGGGAGTTGGTTTGAACTTC.

This clone was recorded a few times. This chain uses TRBV28 with TRBJ1-3; a weak D match, TRBD1 (5 bases). Trimming left V 1 base short and J 2 bases short, with 6 bases between. There are 14 residues in the CDR3. Per germline, CDR1 MDHEN and CDR2 SYDVKM. The CDR3 here is CASSLSGPGNTIYF. In nucleotides, the CDR3 is TGTGCCAGCAGTTTATCAGGGCCTGGAAACACCATATATTTT.

J is TRBJ2-7 and V is TRBV15, with 12 bases aligning to TRBD1. The CDR3 runs to 15 residues. After removal of 1 base from V and 4 bases from J, the junction contained 2 bases not matched to a gene. Germline CDR1 is LNHNV and CDR2 is YYDKDF (reference sequence). The CDR3 protein is CATSRAGQGAYEQYF. The CDR3 coding sequence is TGTGCCACCAGCAGAGCGGGACAGGGGGCTTACGAGCAGTACTTC.

Regarding this clone: This sample also contains other DNA sequences that code for the same CDR3. This chain joins TRBV28 and TRBJ2-2, with D maybe TRBD2 (6 bases). V dropped 3 bases and J dropped 0 bases, with 11 bases sitting between them. Germline values: CDR1 MDHEN, CDR2 SYDVKM. This CDR3 comprises 16 residues. The CDR3 DNA follows: TGTGCCAGCAGTTTTCTTGGGACTGCGAACACCGGGGAGCTGTTTTTT. As protein: CASSFLGTANTGELFF.

This chain connects TRBV6-1 to TRBJ1-2; D not certain. CDR1 and CDR2 from the germline V gene are MNHNS and SASEGT. Trimming stripped 1 base from V and 4 bases from J, with 7 bases between. The CDR3 has 13 residues. Written as DNA, the CDR3 is TGTGCCAGCAGTGAAGAAGGGAGCTATGGCTACACCTTC. It yields the protein CASSEEGSYGYTF.